Listed below are T cell receptor beta chains from one sample, sequenced in a study of T cell repertoires in cytomegalovirus infection. From the reads, TCRdb called clonotypes with MiXCR, one entry per CDR3 protein. Among a few hundred thousand distinct CDR3 sequences listed, roughly 13% were seen once. The sample taken for sequencing was PBMCs. These receptors originate from a human donor in good health (CMV status not recorded). Some clones in this sample may be carry-over from other donors' samples. The CDR3 runs from the conserved cysteine through the conserved F or W. Fields, in order: V gene, J gene, D gene, clone size, CDR3 DNA, CDR3 protein. D genes are given only for firm matches. A clone size is listed for some rows: how often the clone was seen (once, few, many), or a class if it is expanded.

V gene: TRBV11-2; J gene: TRBJ1-2; D gene: TRBD1; clone size: -; CDR3 DNA: TGTGCCAGCCGCCACCCCGGGACAGGGGCATCTCGGGCCGGCTACACCTTC; CDR3 protein: CASRHPGTGASRAGYTF
V gene: TRBV29-1; J gene: TRBJ1-1; D gene: -; clone size: -; CDR3 DNA: TGCAGCGTTGGCAGGGGCCGCATGGACACTGAAGCTTTCTTT; CDR3 protein: CSVGRGRMDTEAFF
V gene: TRBV2; J gene: TRBJ1-5; D gene: -; clone size: -; CDR3 DNA: TGTGCCAGCAGTGGCCCACAGGGAATTGAGAATCAGCCCCAGCATTTT; CDR3 protein: CASSGPQGIENQPQHF
V gene: TRBV20-1; J gene: TRBJ1-1; D gene: -; clone size: -; CDR3 DNA: TGCAGTGCTAGAGAACGACAGACGAACACTGAAGCTTTCTTT; CDR3 protein: CSARERQTNTEAFF
V gene: TRBV7-9; J gene: TRBJ2-1; D gene: TRBD2; clone size: many; CDR3 DNA: TGTGCCAGCAGCTTAGTACTAGCGGGAGTAGACAATGAGCAGTTCTTC; CDR3 protein: CASSLVLAGVDNEQFF
V gene: TRBV6-1; J gene: TRBJ2-1; D gene: -; clone size: many; CDR3 DNA: TGTGCCAGCAGCCCGATACAGAGCTCCTACAATGAGCAGTTCTTC; CDR3 protein: CASSPIQSSYNEQFF
V gene: TRBV12-3/TRBV12-4; J gene: TRBJ1-6; D gene: -; clone size: few; CDR3 DNA: TGTGCCAGCAGTTTAAGGGAGTCTAATTCACCCCTCCACTTT; CDR3 protein: CASSLRESNSPLHF
V gene: TRBV29-1; J gene: TRBJ1-1; D gene: -; clone size: -; CDR3 DNA: TGCAGCGTTGATCCGGAGGCGGCCCCTGAAGCTTTCTTT; CDR3 protein: CSVDPEAAPEAFF
V gene: TRBV11-2; J gene: TRBJ2-3; D gene: -; clone size: few; CDR3 DNA: TGTGCCAGCAGCTTAGGATCGAGCCTTACAGATACGCAGTATTTT; CDR3 protein: CASSLGSSLTDTQYF
V gene: TRBV20-1; J gene: TRBJ1-5; D gene: -; clone size: -; CDR3 DNA: TGCAGTGCTAGGGGTGGACATAGCAATCAGCCCCAGCATTTT; CDR3 protein: CSARGGHSNQPQHF
V gene: TRBV7-2; J gene: TRBJ2-1; D gene: -; clone size: many; CDR3 DNA: TGTGCCAGCAGCTTATATTCGAGGGGAGGCTTTGAGCAGTTCTTC; CDR3 protein: CASSLYSRGGFEQFF
V gene: TRBV5-5; J gene: TRBJ1-1; D gene: TRBD1; clone size: -; CDR3 DNA: TGTGCCAGCAGCCGGGGACAGGGGCAATACACTGAAGCTTTCTTT; CDR3 protein: CASSRGQGQYTEAFF
V gene: TRBV19; J gene: TRBJ1-1; D gene: -; clone size: few; CDR3 DNA: TGTGCCAGTAGTCCCCAGACCCCGAACACTGAAGCTTTCTTT; CDR3 protein: CASSPQTPNTEAFF
V gene: TRBV6-1; J gene: TRBJ2-1; D gene: TRBD2; clone size: many; CDR3 DNA: TGTGCCAGCAGAGTGACTATTAGCGGGATTTCCTACAATGAGCAGTTCTTC; CDR3 protein: CASRVTISGISYNEQFF
V gene: TRBV6-4; J gene: TRBJ2-5; D gene: -; clone size: -; CDR3 DNA: TGTGCCAGCACTGGGGAGACCCAGTACTTC; CDR3 protein: CASTGETQYF
V gene: TRBV10-1; J gene: TRBJ2-5; D gene: -; clone size: -; CDR3 DNA: TGCGCCAGCCGAAGGGAGTTTAAAGAGACCCAGTACTTC; CDR3 protein: CASRREFKETQYF
V gene: TRBV7-6; J gene: TRBJ1-1; D gene: -; clone size: many; CDR3 DNA: TGTGCCAGCAGCTTAGACGGCTCGAACACTGAAGCTTTCTTT; CDR3 protein: CASSLDGSNTEAFF
V gene: TRBV19; J gene: TRBJ2-2; D gene: TRBD1; clone size: -; CDR3 DNA: TGTGCCAGTACTAGGACAGGAGGGAACACCGGGGAGCTGTTTTTT; CDR3 protein: CASTRTGGNTGELFF
V gene: TRBV28; J gene: TRBJ2-1; D gene: -; clone size: -; CDR3 DNA: TGTGCCAGCACTATGGCGATGGACAATGAGCAGTTCTTC; CDR3 protein: CASTMAMDNEQFF
V gene: TRBV3-1; J gene: TRBJ2-5; D gene: TRBD1; clone size: few; CDR3 DNA: TGTGCCAGCAGCCAGGGGACAGGGAAAGAGACCCAGTACTTC; CDR3 protein: CASSQGTGKETQYF
V gene: TRBV15; J gene: TRBJ1-5; D gene: -; clone size: few; CDR3 DNA: TGTGCCACCAGCAGAGAGGCCCTCAACGGAGCCCAGCATTTT; CDR3 protein: CATSREALNGAQHF
V gene: TRBV5-1; J gene: TRBJ1-2; D gene: -; clone size: few; CDR3 DNA: TGCGCCAGCAGCTTGGGAGGCAAGGGCGGTGGCTACACCTTC; CDR3 protein: CASSLGGKGGGYTF
V gene: TRBV7-2; J gene: TRBJ2-7; D gene: -; clone size: few; CDR3 DNA: TGTGCCAGCAGCTTAGCGGACCTTTACGAGCAGTACTTC; CDR3 protein: CASSLADLYEQYF
V gene: TRBV19; J gene: TRBJ2-1; D gene: TRBD1; clone size: -; CDR3 DNA: TGTGCCAGTAGGCCTCAACAGGGGCCGCCCGGGGAGCAGTTCTTC; CDR3 protein: CASRPQQGPPGEQFF
V gene: TRBV7-2; J gene: TRBJ2-1; D gene: TRBD2; clone size: many; CDR3 DNA: TGTGCCAGCAGCTTAGATTTAGGGAGGGGCAATGAGCAGTTCTTC; CDR3 protein: CASSLDLGRGNEQFF
V gene: TRBV10-3; J gene: TRBJ1-5; D gene: TRBD1; clone size: many; CDR3 DNA: TGTGCCATCAGTATAGACAGGGATCAGCCCCAGCATTTT; CDR3 protein: CAISIDRDQPQHF
V gene: TRBV7-2; J gene: TRBJ2-3; D gene: -; clone size: many; CDR3 DNA: TGTGCCAGCAGCCTCGGACGCCTCACAGATACGCAGTATTTT; CDR3 protein: CASSLGRLTDTQYF
V gene: TRBV20-1; J gene: TRBJ2-5; D gene: -; clone size: few; CDR3 DNA: TGCAGTGCTAGTTTCGTACAGACCCAGTACTTC; CDR3 protein: CSASFVQTQYF
V gene: TRBV6-5; J gene: TRBJ1-4; D gene: TRBD1; clone size: few; CDR3 DNA: TGTGCCAGCAGTTACTTTAAACAGGGGGGCGAAAAACTGTTTTTT; CDR3 protein: CASSYFKQGGEKLFF
V gene: TRBV29-1; J gene: TRBJ1-2; D gene: -; clone size: few; CDR3 DNA: TGCAGCGTTGGACCGGTTGACTATGGCTACACCTTC; CDR3 protein: CSVGPVDYGYTF
V gene: TRBV20-1; J gene: TRBJ2-7; D gene: TRBD1; clone size: -; CDR3 DNA: TGCAGTGCTAGATCCGACAGGGACGAGCAGTACTTC; CDR3 protein: CSARSDRDEQYF
V gene: TRBV29-1; J gene: TRBJ1-4; D gene: -; clone size: -; CDR3 DNA: TGCAGCGTTGAGTTGGGTGGGGTAAAACTGTTTTTT; CDR3 protein: CSVELGGVKLFF
V gene: TRBV2; J gene: TRBJ1-5; D gene: -; clone size: -; CDR3 DNA: TGTGCCAGCAGGGAGGACAGCGGTTTTAGCAATCAGCCCCAGCATTTT; CDR3 protein: CASREDSGFSNQPQHF
V gene: TRBV28; J gene: TRBJ2-1; D gene: TRBD2; clone size: many; CDR3 DNA: TGTGCCAGCAGTCAACTAGCGGGAGCCCGTGGTTTGGCTGAGCAGTTCTTC; CDR3 protein: CASSQLAGARGLAEQFF
V gene: TRBV7-2; J gene: TRBJ1-2; D gene: TRBD1; clone size: many; CDR3 DNA: TGTGCCAGCAGCTTAAGGACAGGGTCTAACTATGGCTACACCTTC; CDR3 protein: CASSLRTGSNYGYTF
V gene: TRBV7-9; J gene: TRBJ2-1; D gene: TRBD1; clone size: -; CDR3 DNA: TGTGCCAGCAGCGAAGGGACAGCCTTCTCCTACAATGAGCAGTTCTTC; CDR3 protein: CASSEGTAFSYNEQFF
V gene: TRBV11-2; J gene: TRBJ1-1; D gene: TRBD1; clone size: many; CDR3 DNA: TGTGCCAGCAGCTCCGGACAGGGGAGGGTGTATGGACGGAACACTGAAGCTTTCTTT; CDR3 protein: CASSSGQGRVYGRNTEAFF
V gene: TRBV7-6; J gene: TRBJ2-1; D gene: TRBD2; clone size: many; CDR3 DNA: TGTGCCAGCAGCTGGGCGACTCTAGCGGGGGGGGCGCCTCTCGAGCAGTTCTTC; CDR3 protein: CASSWATLAGGAPLEQFF
V gene: TRBV7-2; J gene: TRBJ2-7; D gene: TRBD2; clone size: many; CDR3 DNA: TGTGCCAGCAGCTTAGTGTCTAGCGGGGGGGCGGGAGAGCAGTACTTC; CDR3 protein: CASSLVSSGGAGEQYF
V gene: TRBV7-2; J gene: TRBJ2-6; D gene: TRBD2; clone size: many; CDR3 DNA: TGTGCCAGCAGCTTAGCGTTAGCGGGAGGTACTGGGGCCAACGTCCTGACTTTC; CDR3 protein: CASSLALAGGTGANVLTF
V gene: TRBV25-1; J gene: TRBJ2-3; D gene: -; clone size: few; CDR3 DNA: TGTGCCAGCAGTGAAGGAGGTACGCAGTATTTT; CDR3 protein: CASSEGGTQYF
V gene: TRBV7-2; J gene: TRBJ2-7; D gene: TRBD2; clone size: many; CDR3 DNA: TGTGCCAGCAGCTTGTCTCCCGATTACCTAGCGGGAGGGCCCTACGAGCAGTACTTC; CDR3 protein: CASSLSPDYLAGGPYEQYF
V gene: TRBV4-3; J gene: TRBJ1-1; D gene: -; clone size: many; CDR3 DNA: TGCGCCAGCAGCCTGTACCCCCAGGGAAACACTGAAGCTTTCTTT; CDR3 protein: CASSLYPQGNTEAFF
V gene: TRBV20-1; J gene: TRBJ1-4; D gene: -; clone size: -; CDR3 DNA: TGCAGTGCAAACAGGGTGACTAATGAAAAACTGTTTTTT; CDR3 protein: CSANRVTNEKLFF
V gene: TRBV20-1; J gene: TRBJ1-5; D gene: TRBD1; clone size: few; CDR3 DNA: TGCAGTGCTAGCCAACAGGGGAGCAATCAGCCCCAGCATTTT; CDR3 protein: CSASQQGSNQPQHF
V gene: TRBV6-5; J gene: TRBJ2-7; D gene: -; clone size: few; CDR3 DNA: TGTGCCAGCAGTCCCCTCGCCCTGGCCGAGCAGTACTTC; CDR3 protein: CASSPLALAEQYF
V gene: TRBV10-3; J gene: TRBJ2-3; D gene: TRBD2; clone size: many; CDR3 DNA: TGTGCCATCAGTGAGTCTAGCCCGGCTAGCGGTAAAGATACGCAGTATTTT; CDR3 protein: CAISESSPASGKDTQYF
V gene: TRBV7-7; J gene: TRBJ1-3; D gene: -; clone size: many; CDR3 DNA: TGTGCTAGCAGCTATGGAAACACCATATATTTT; CDR3 protein: CASSYGNTIYF
V gene: TRBV10-3; J gene: TRBJ2-5; D gene: -; clone size: few; CDR3 DNA: TGTGCCATCAGTGACCCTGGCGGAGAAGAGACCCAGTACTTC; CDR3 protein: CAISDPGGEETQYF
V gene: TRBV7-3; J gene: TRBJ2-3; D gene: TRBD2; clone size: -; CDR3 DNA: TGTGCCAGCAGCTTAACGGGACTAGTAACAGATACGCAGTATTTT; CDR3 protein: CASSLTGLVTDTQYF
V gene: TRBV29-1; J gene: TRBJ1-1; D gene: -; clone size: -; CDR3 DNA: TGCAGCGTTGAAGATCTTTTCAGAAACACTGAAGCTTTCTTT; CDR3 protein: CSVEDLFRNTEAFF
V gene: TRBV5-4; J gene: TRBJ1-2; D gene: -; clone size: once; CDR3 DNA: TGTGCCAGCAGCGTCGACAGTAACTATGGCTACACCTTC; CDR3 protein: CASSVDSNYGYTF